This T cell receptor (beta chain) was obtained from a study of shared clonotypes between healthy human individuals. Regarding the study as a whole: When naive CD4 clonotypes were compared across a few donors, 4% to 6.5% were shared. Clonotypes which were not shared had lower generation probabilities than clonotypes that all four donors shared. Depth of sequencing was expected to influence donor clonotype sharing. Naive subsets usually exceeded memory subsets in estimated richness.

This clone was picked up a small number of times. Its specificity is not known. The germline gives CDR1 GTSNPN, CDR2 SVGIG (reference sequence). Trimming removed 0 bases from V and 4 bases from J; junction bases left unmatched: 7. The CDR3 is 15 residues long. The table came from immunoSEQ multiplex PCR; TCRdb's copy has only in-frame clones and leaves some out. This sample has under 2.5 million clones, with under 95% found just once. The clonotype was recovered from a man aged 18 to 35 in good health. Some clones in this sample may be carry-over from other donors' samples. The sample was naive CD4+ T cells from PBMCs. The subset is: CD45RA+ positively selected. The V and J genes are TRBV30 and TRBJ1-1, with 8 bases fitting TRBD1. CDR3 loop: CAWSVKRTGRTEAFF. The CDR3 coding sequence is TGTGCCTGGAGTGTCAAACGGACAGGGCGCACTGAAGCTTTCTTT.